The 32 T cell receptor beta chains below all came from one sample that was sequenced in a study of cytomegalovirus exposure and HLA in healthy donors. The PCR made use of 60 Vbeta and 13 Jbeta primers. The protocol was immunoSEQ multiplex PCR, while the TCRdb copy is restricted to in-frame clones and leaves out a portion. The table lists fewer than 200,000 clones, about 13% of them singletons. Material for sequencing was PBMCs. These receptors were obtained from a man aged 50-60 years in good health and CMV-seropositive.

The chain uses TRBV2 and TRBJ1-1; 7 nucleotides match TRBD1. CDR3 length equals 15 residues. The V and J ends lost 6 bases and 0 bases, in that order; junction bases with no gene match: 7. Germline loops: CDR1 SNHLY, CDR2 FYNNEI. CDR3 residues: CASRPQGQLNTEAFF. The CDR3 DNA reads as TGTGCCAGCAGGCCTCAGGGACAGTTGAACACTGAAGCTTTCTTT.

This clone was picked up a small number of times. The chain carries TRBV25-1 and TRBJ1-5; D is unresolved. Germline V gene sequence: CDR1 MGHDK, CDR2 SYGVNS. V lost 0 bases and J 4 bases, leaving 7 bases between the germline ends. This CDR3 is built from 14 residues. The DNA of the CDR3 is TGTGCCAGCAGTGAATATGGAGAGAATCAGCCCCAGCATTTT. It is translated as CASSEYGENQPQHF.

This clone was detected a few times. This chain links TRBV9 with TRBJ1-2, with D perhaps TRBD1 (5 bases). V gave up 4 bases and J gave up 4 bases, with 23 bases separating them. The germline CDR1 and CDR2 sequences are SGDLS and YYNGEE. The length of the CDR3 is 17 residues. CDR3 nucleotide sequence: TGTGCCAGCAGCAGACCTGGGGTGGGGGGGGTCAGCTATGGCTACACCTTC. Residues: CASSRPGVGGVSYGYTF.

V usage is TRBV28 and J usage is TRBJ2-2, with TRBD2 identical over 7 bases. V trimming: 2 bases; J trimming: 6 bases; junction bases outside the gene matches: 3. The CDR3 extends over 14 amino acids. Germline values: CDR1 MDHEN, CDR2 SYDVKM. The CDR3 nucleotides read TGTGCCAGCAGTTTAGCGGGAGTGGCCGGGGAGCTGTTTTTT. Translated, it gives CASSLAGVAGELFF.

V is TRBV6-5 and J is TRBJ2-3; 8 bases map to TRBD1. The CDR3 extends over 15 amino acids. Germline CDR1 and CDR2: MNHEY and SVGAGI. Germline trimming cut 5 bases from V and 2 bases from J; bases unmatched to any gene: 6. CDR3 sequence (DNA): TGTGCCAGCAGTACAGGACAGGGACTCACAGATACGCAGTATTTT. As protein: CASSTGQGLTDTQYF.

The chain uses TRBV25-1 and TRBJ1-4, with D hard to call. The CDR3 has 14 amino acids. With 3 bases removed from V and 8 bases from J, the gap between germline ends came to 13 bases. Germline CDR1 and CDR2: MGHDK and SYGVNS. CDR3 nucleotide sequence: TGTGCCAGCAGTGACCGTTGGGCAAACGAAAAACTGTTTTTT. It yields the protein CASSDRWANEKLFF. The complete variable domain, with remaining parts taken from reference TRBV25-1 and TRBJ1-4, reads EADIYQTPRYLVIGTGKKITLECSQTMGHDKMYWYQQDPGMELHLIHYSYGVNSTEKGDLSSESTVSRIRTEHFPLTLESARPSHTSQYLCASSDRWANEKLFFGSGTQLSVL.

This clone was observed a few times. V and J are TRBV19 and TRBJ1-1; 7 bases fit TRBD1. The CDR3 contains 13 residues. V lost 5 bases to trimming and J lost 5 bases; unmatched junction nucleotides: 5. Germline CDR1 LNHDA, CDR2 SQIVND (reference sequence). This CDR3 reads CASSRGGRTEAFF. The CDR3 DNA follows: TGTGCCAGTAGTCGAGGGGGCAGGACTGAAGCTTTCTTT.

This clone was observed a few times. The V gene is TRBV27, the J gene TRBJ2-1, with TRBD1 identical over 9 bases. Germline CDR1 reads MNHEY; CDR2 reads SMNVEV (reference sequence). This CDR3 has 15 residues. V lost 3 bases and J lost 6; bases outside the gene matches: 6. CDR3 sequence reads: CASSFRDRAANEQFF. The CDR3 region has the DNA TGTGCCAGCAGTTTCCGGGACAGGGCAGCCAATGAGCAGTTCTTC.

This clone was observed a handful of times. A read error may produce the germline difference seen at one junction end. This chain links TRBV11-3 with TRBJ2-1, with a possible D match to TRBD2 (5 bases). Germline V gives CDR1 SGHNT, CDR2 YENEEA. The CDR3 runs 13 residues. The CDR3 DNA reads as TGTGCCAGCAGCCTAGAGGGCATCTCCGAGCAGTTCTTC. It is translated as CASSLEGISEQFF.

J is TRBJ2-7 and V is TRBV28; D ambiguous. The germline CDR1 and CDR2 sequences are MDHEN and SYDVKM. The CDR3 is 12 residues long. The V gene lost 6 bases and the J gene lost 4 bases, with 10 bases spanning the gap. CDR3 DNA: TGTGCCAGCAGGCTTGGAGTTTACGAGCAGTACTTC. It encodes CASRLGVYEQYF.

A single count supports this clone. This chain links TRBV19 with TRBJ2-5; 7 bases line up with TRBD2. The CDR3 has 15 amino acids. Germline CDR1 reads LNHDA; CDR2 reads SQIVND (reference sequence). After removal of 1 base from V and 4 bases from J, the junction contained 6 bases not matched to a gene. CDR3: CASSIVGTKIETQYF. The CDR3 DNA reads as TGTGCCAGTAGTATAGTCGGGACTAAAATAGAGACCCAGTACTTC.

V gene TRBV13 combines with J gene TRBJ1-1; D is unresolved. Trimming removed 4 bases at V and 3 bases at J, with 12 bases between. The CDR3 has 14 residues. Germline V gene data show CDR1 as PRHDT and CDR2 as FYEKMQ (reference sequence). Here the CDR3 reads CASSSRGYYTEAFF. Written as DNA, the CDR3 is TGTGCCAGCAGCTCTCGGGGTTACTACACTGAAGCTTTCTTT.

This chain uses TRBV9 with TRBJ2-7, with 9 bases fitting TRBD1. The length of the CDR3 is 14 residues. Trimming removed 4 bases from V and 5 bases from J; junction bases left unmatched: 7. In germline, CDR1 is SGDLS, CDR2 YYNGEE. DNA of the CDR3: TGTGCCAGCAGCCCGGGACAGGGTAAAGACGAGCAGTACTTC. Protein: CASSPGQGKDEQYF.

This clone was counted a few times. This sequence joins TRBV4-1 and TRBJ2-2; D may be TRBD1 (6 bases). CDR3 length equals 17 residues. The germline V and J ends were trimmed by 0 bases and 4 bases, with 15 bases remaining between them. Germline assignment: CDR1 MGHRA and CDR2 YSYEKL. The CDR3 sequence: CASSQDISGHFTGELFF. Here the CDR3 DNA reads TGCGCCAGCAGCCAAGATATATCGGGACACTTCACCGGGGAGCTGTTTTTT.

V and J are TRBV18 and TRBJ1-5; D not certain. This CDR3 is 13 amino acids long. In germline, CDR1 is KGHSH, CDR2 LQKENI. V was cut by 3 bases and J by 0 bases, with 3 bases left in between. CDR3 amino acids: CASSPNSNQPQHF. CDR3 nucleotide sequence: TGTGCCAGCTCACCCAATAGCAATCAGCCCCAGCATTTT.

This clone was detected a few times. The CDR3 spells CASGGTDPITGYTF. The CDR3 bases are TGTGCCAGCGGGGGGACAGATCCCATAACGGGCTACACCTTC. The V call is TRBV6-6, the J call TRBJ1-2, with TRBD1 matching 7 bases. Germline values: CDR1 MNHNY, CDR2 SVGAGI (reference sequence). With 8 bases clipped from V and 8 bases from J, the junction kept 14 bases outside the gene matches. The CDR3 is 14 residues long.

V is TRBV4-3 and J is TRBJ2-1, with a weak D call TRBD2 (6 bases). Germline V gene lookup returns CDR1 LGHNA and CDR2 YSLEER. The CDR3 totals 15 residues. V was clipped by 5 bases and J by 7 bases, with 18 bases between them. The chain's CDR3 is CASSGDGGAGNEQFF. CDR3 DNA sequence: TGCGCCAGCAGCGGAGATGGAGGCGCGGGGAATGAGCAGTTCTTC.

The chain uses TRBV19 and TRBJ1-1; D is possibly TRBD1 (6 bases). This CDR3 spans 13 amino acids. V was trimmed by 6 bases and J by 1 base, leaving 9 bases between them. Per the germline V gene, CDR1 is LNHDA and CDR2 is SQIVND (reference sequence). CDR3 DNA sequence: TGTGCCAGTAGGGACAGATCGAACACTGAAGCTTTCTTT. Protein product: CASRDRSNTEAFF.

The chain links TRBV13 to TRBJ2-7; 11 nucleotides match TRBD2. Germline V gene data show CDR1 as PRHDT and CDR2 as FYEKMQ (reference sequence). The ends lost 0 bases at V and 2 bases at J; junction bases unmatched: 0. This CDR3 contains 15 residues. As DNA, the CDR3 is TGTGCCAGCAGCTTAGGACTAGCGGGGGCCTACGAGCAGTACGTC. Translation: CASSLGLAGAYEQYV.

This clone was observed a handful of times. This chain uses TRBV7-9 with TRBJ2-5; D gene ambiguous. Germline CDR1 reads SEHNR; CDR2 reads FQNEAQ (reference sequence). The CDR3 covers 11 residues. Trimming shortened V by 4 bases and J by 5 bases, and 5 bases separated the two germline ends. The CDR3, as DNA: TGTGCCAGCAGCTCCATGGAGACCCAGTACTTC. It encodes CASSSMETQYF.

This clone was detected only a few times. The chain uses TRBV6-1 and TRBJ1-2, with TRBD1 matching 9 bases. Germline V gene lookup returns CDR1 MNHNS and CDR2 SASEGT. V dropped 5 bases and J dropped 2; count of bases not matched to a gene: 3. This CDR3 spans 14 amino acids. The CDR3 nucleotides are TGTGCCAGCAGTAGCGACAGGGGGAACTATGGCTACACCTTC. It translates to CASSSDRGNYGYTF.

This clone was detected only a few times. At one end, the junction sequence differs from germline, possibly due to a read error. At the DNA level, this CDR3 is encoded by other sequences in the same sample as well. J is TRBJ1-1 and V is TRBV5-6, with D perhaps TRBD1 (6 bases). The CDR3 runs to 14 residues. Germline-derived CDR1 and CDR2 are SGHDT and YYEEEE. The CDR3 region has the DNA TGTGCCAGCAGTCTACAGGGTCGGGACACTGAGGCTTTCTTT. Amino acid sequence: CASSLQGRDTEAFF.

This clone has a handful of counts. CDR3 coding DNA: TGTGCCAGTCGGGTCAGGGCGCGGGCTTTCTTT. It specifies CASRVRARAFF. This chain uses TRBV19 with TRBJ1-1, with a weak D call TRBD1 (5 bases). Trimming took 8 bases from V and 11 from J, leaving 15 bases between them. The CDR3 is made up of 11 amino acids. Germline CDR1 LNHDA, CDR2 SQIVND (reference sequence).

A few counts support this clone. The rearrangement joins TRBV7-2 to TRBJ1-5; possibly TRBD1 for D (6 bases). This CDR3 comprises 15 residues. V lost 4 bases to trimming and J lost 6 bases, with 16 bases between them. Germline-derived CDR1 and CDR2 are SGHTA and FQGNSA. The CDR3: CASSSNQGLFQPQHF. The CDR3 region has the DNA TGTGCCAGCAGCTCAAACCAGGGGTTGTTTCAGCCCCAGCATTTT.

The genes are TRBV5-6 and TRBJ1-4, with D unresolved. Trimming cost V 1 base and J 2 bases, with 3 bases left between them. From germline, CDR1 is SGHDT and CDR2 YYEEEE. The CDR3 totals 13 residues. The CDR3 sequence: CASSLPTNEKLFF. Written as DNA, the CDR3 is TGTGCCAGCAGCTTGCCTACTAATGAAAAACTGTTTTTT.

The gene calls are TRBV7-2 and TRBJ2-5; 9 bases line up with TRBD2. Germline-derived CDR1 and CDR2 are SGHTA and FQGNSA. The CDR3 extends over 15 amino acids. Trimming removed 5 bases from V and 4 bases from J; junction bases left unmatched: 8. CDR3 in DNA: TGTGCCAGCAGCCCCCCCGGAGCGGGGGGAGAGACCCAGTACTTC. This sequence encodes CASSPPGAGGETQYF.

The chain carries TRBV7-2 and TRBJ1-1; 8 bases match TRBD1. Germline trimming cut 5 bases from V and 5 bases from J; bases unmatched to any gene: 4. From germline, CDR1 is SGHTA and CDR2 FQGNSA. This CDR3 spans 13 amino acids. The CDR3 region has the DNA TGTGCCAGCAGCCTCACAGGGGGTACTGAAGCTTTCTTT. Protein: CASSLTGGTEAFF.

This chain joins TRBV10-3 and TRBJ1-6; TRBD1 aligns across 9 bases. The CDR3 sequence is 15 residues long. Germline lookup yields CDR1 ENHRY and CDR2 SYGVKD. Trimming at V came to 6 bases and at J to 8 bases, leaving 8 bases not matched to a gene. The CDR3, as DNA: TGTGCCATCAGGCCATCCCGGGACAGGGATTCACCCCTCCACTTT. Encoded protein: CAIRPSRDRDSPLHF.

There are a few counts of this clone. The chain uses TRBV27 and TRBJ2-3, with D possibly TRBD2 on 6 matching bases. CDR3 length: 15 amino acids. Germline assignment: CDR1 MNHEY and CDR2 SMNVEV (reference sequence). V lost 8 bases and J 5 bases, leaving 20 bases between the germline ends. CDR3 region: CASRKLARQGDTQYF. The CDR3 region has the DNA TGTGCCAGCCGCAAACTAGCCAGGCAGGGAGATACGCAGTATTTT.

This rearrangement joins TRBV28 to TRBJ1-2; possible D gene TRBD1, 6 bases. This CDR3 has 13 amino acids. Between the trimmed V and J ends, which lost 8 bases and 2 bases, there was a span of 12 bases. The V gene's germline CDR1 is MDHEN and CDR2 SYDVKM. The CDR3 bases are TGTGCCAGCCAACAGGGTGCCAACTATGGCTACACCTTC. Translating it yields CASQQGANYGYTF.

In its sample, this clone was seen a few times. The chain recombines TRBV6-5 with TRBJ2-2; D is possibly TRBD1 (6 bases). CDR1 and CDR2 (germline): MNHEY, SVGAGI. Trimming cost V 6 bases and J 6 bases, with 11 bases left between them. CDR3 length equals 13 residues. Here the CDR3 DNA reads TGTGCCAGCAGGACACAGGGACCCGGGGAGCTGTTTTTT. This codes for CASRTQGPGELFF.

The V call is TRBV7-9, the J call TRBJ2-5; a weak D match, TRBD2 (5 bases). Trimming pared 2 bases from V and 11 bases from J, leaving 15 bases between. CDR3 length: 13 residues. Germline V gene sequence: CDR1 SEHNR, CDR2 FQNEAQ (reference sequence). CDR3 residues: CASSLRELEEQYF. CDR3 nucleotides: TGTGCCAGCAGCTTAAGAGAACTAGAAGAGCAGTACTTC.